The present T cell receptor (beta chain) was sequenced within a study of CD8 T cells in ankylosing spondylitis. This clonotype was seen repeatedly, ten times or more. With molecular barcodes, quantitative 5'-RACE was used to make the TCR beta libraries. Each CDR3 protein is one row after TCRdb ran MiXCR on the 5' RACE reads. The sample lists some 100,000 distinct CDR3 sequences, about 8.5% occurring once. The CDR3 sequence is 14 residues long. With 2 bases removed from V and 5 bases from J, the gap between germline ends came to 11 bases. V and J are TRBV12-3 or TRBV12-4 and TRBJ2-3; D gene uncertain. The clonotype comes from a male donor with ankylosing spondylitis or in good health (not recorded which). Sequenced material: blood, either unsorted or a sorted T cell fraction (not recorded which). CDR3 residues: CASSLSSTGDTQYF. The CDR3 DNA sequence: TGTGCCAGCAGTTTATCCAGCACCGGAGATACGCAGTATTTT.